Listed below are T cell receptor beta chains from one sample, sequenced in a study of tumor and adjacent non-tumor tissue in lung cancer. TCRdb re-called the multiplex PCR reads with MiXCR, one entry per CDR3 protein. The sample has 75,000 to 80,000 distinct CDR3 sequences, roughly 80% seen once. The sample consisted of lung tumor tissue. The receptors come from a woman between 50 and 59 years old with non-small cell lung cancer. Each CDR3 is given with its conserved first and last residue. Each record gives: V gene, CDR3 protein.

>TRBV6-6
CASNGDSNQPQHF
>TRBV11-2
CVSSLFRNYNEQFF
>TRBV11-3
CASSLETSSYNEQFF
>TRBV6-5
CASTSDRGAVVEIQYF
>TRBV29-1
CSVGEGAGTGAFF
>TRBV4-1
CATSQPPWGGATYEQYF
>TRBV20-1
CTASPSSGTYEQYF
>TRBV14
CASRLTGSGNYGYTF
>TRBV5-4
CASSYPAGGRVTDTQHF
>TRBV11-2
CASIGLPGEQFF
>TRBV20-1
CSAQIGIYGYTF
>TRBV12-3/TRBV12-4
CASSLGQAAMEQYF
>TRBV29-1
CSDLRQGTDTQYF
>TRBV7-9
CASSLSQGKNIQYF
>TRBV20-1
CSAKPGQDHNKQFF
>TRBV11-2
CASSLSPSPPYEQYF
>TRBV20-1
CSGRDLDLRGQQFF
>TRBV6-2/TRBV6-3
CTSSYSFWDRDQETQYF
>TRBV20-1
CSARNRGQGSMNTEAFF
>TRBV4-1
CASSQSTSGGTVTQYF
>TRBV11-1
CASSRMRGQGVGTEAFF
>TRBV6-1
CAGSLDRSSDTEYF
>TRBV28
CTSSLGGGDQFF
>TRBV20-1
CNAAPEDRGLHSYEQYF
>TRBV29-1
CNVVLLAGGVGELFF